The 8 T cell receptor beta chains listed next were all sequenced from one sample in a study of shared clonotypes between healthy human individuals. The method was immunoSEQ multiplex PCR; TCRdb's version includes in-frame clones alone and lacks a portion of them. In the table there are over 2 million clones, roughly 94% of which are singletons. Sequenced input: naive CD4+ T cells sorted from blood. Subset meaning: CD45RA+ positively selected. These receptors were obtained from a man aged 18 to 29 in good health.

The rearrangement uses TRBV18 and TRBJ1-6; D remains ambiguous. CDR1 and CDR2 from the germline V gene are KGHSH and LQKENI. V was pared by 6 bases and J by 0 bases, with 21 bases between. The CDR3 has 19 residues. The CDR3 region has the DNA TGTGCCAGCTCGCCGGCCCTAGGCCAGGCGAGCTCCTATAATTCACCCCTCCACTTT. It is translated as CASSPALGQASSYNSPLHF.

CDR3 sequence reads: CASRASGGSGTQYF. CDR3 coding DNA: TGTGCCAGCAGGGCTAGCGGGGGCTCGGGAACCCAGTACTTC. V and J are TRBV27 and TRBJ2-5; 10 bases fit TRBD2. V lost 6 bases and J lost 8; bases outside the gene matches: 9. Per the germline V gene, CDR1 is MNHEY and CDR2 is SMNVEV (reference sequence). The CDR3 length is 14 residues.

The chain combines TRBV4-1 with TRBJ1-1, with a tentative D call TRBD1 (5 bases). Trimming left V 5 bases short and J 1 base short, with 20 bases between. The length of the CDR3 is 17 residues. CDR1 is MGHRA and CDR2 is YSYEKL in the germline V gene. For the CDR3, the DNA is TGCGCCAGCAGCTCCCTGAGTGGGGGGACGGGGAACACTGAAGCTTTCTTT. It codes for CASSSLSGGTGNTEAFF.

V gene TRBV5-1 combines with J gene TRBJ2-2; D might be TRBD1 (5 bases). V lost 4 bases and J 5 bases, leaving 15 bases between the germline ends. This CDR3 has 15 amino acids. The germline gives CDR1 SGHRS, CDR2 YFSETQ. CDR3: CASSPSSGKTGELFF. The CDR3 DNA sequence: TGCGCCAGCAGCCCGTCGTCAGGGAAAACCGGGGAGCTGTTTTTT.

CDR3 DNA: TGCACCAGCAGCCAACGGACAGAGGGCAATCAGCCCCAGCATTTT. The encoded protein is CTSSQRTEGNQPQHF. The rearrangement uses TRBV1 and TRBJ1-5; TRBD1, the D gene given by the table, was not confirmed from the DNA. TRBV1 is a pseudogene locus. CDR3 length: 15 residues.

This CDR3 reads CASSVGPGGNLDSPLHF. The CDR3 DNA is TGTGCCAGCAGCGTAGGCCCAGGGGGAAATCTGGATTCACCCCTCCACTTT. The V call is TRBV9, the J call TRBJ1-6; 7 nucleotides line up with TRBD1. Germline V CDR1 and CDR2: SGDLS, YYNGEE. V shed 0 bases and J 8 bases; nucleotides not matched to a gene: 11. This CDR3 region has 17 residues.

This sequence joins TRBV12-5 and TRBJ1-3, with unresolved D. The CDR3 loop spans 17 amino acids. Germline V gene sequence: CDR1 LGHNT, CDR2 FRNRAP. Between the trimmed V and J ends, which lost 4 bases and 2 bases, there was a span of 18 bases. The CDR3 protein is CASGSLVSRTAGNTIYF. The CDR3 DNA sequence: TGTGCTAGTGGTTCCCTGGTTTCCAGGACTGCTGGAAACACCATATATTTT.

The genes are TRBV2 and TRBJ1-2; 7 bases are a match to TRBD1. Germline loops: CDR1 SNHLY, CDR2 FYNNEI. V dropped 7 bases and J dropped 4; count of bases not matched to a gene: 12. CDR3 length: 15 residues. The CDR3 loop is CASNRDRLSTYGYTF. As DNA, the CDR3 is TGTGCCAGCAACCGGGACAGACTATCGACCTATGGCTACACCTTC.